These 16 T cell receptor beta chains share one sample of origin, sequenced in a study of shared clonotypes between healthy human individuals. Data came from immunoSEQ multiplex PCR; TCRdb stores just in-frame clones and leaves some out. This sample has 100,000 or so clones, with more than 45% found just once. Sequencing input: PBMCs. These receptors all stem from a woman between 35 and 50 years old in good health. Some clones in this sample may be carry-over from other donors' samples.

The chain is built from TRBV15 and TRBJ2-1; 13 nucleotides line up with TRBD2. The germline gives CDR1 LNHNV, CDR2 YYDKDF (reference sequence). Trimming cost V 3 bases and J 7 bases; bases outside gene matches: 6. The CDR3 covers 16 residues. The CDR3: CATSRRLAGGGNEQFF. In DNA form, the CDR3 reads TGTGCCACCAGCAGGAGACTAGCGGGAGGTGGTAATGAGCAGTTCTTC.

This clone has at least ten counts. CDR3 DNA: TGTGCCAGCAGCTTGACTAGCTCTTGGAACAATGAGCAGTTCTTC. Encoded protein: CASSLTSSWNNEQFF. The chain recombines TRBV5-4 with TRBJ2-1; possible D gene TRBD2, 6 bases. The V end lost 1 base, the J end lost 5 bases, and 13 bases lay between the germline ends. Germline CDR1 and CDR2: SGHNT and YYREEE (reference sequence). This CDR3 comprises 15 residues.

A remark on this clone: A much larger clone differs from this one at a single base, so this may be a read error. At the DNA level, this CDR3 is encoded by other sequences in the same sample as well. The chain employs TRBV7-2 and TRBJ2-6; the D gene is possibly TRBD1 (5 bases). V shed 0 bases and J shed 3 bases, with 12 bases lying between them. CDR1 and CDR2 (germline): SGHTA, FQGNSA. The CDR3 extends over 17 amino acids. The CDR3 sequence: CASSLAQGAVGANVLTF. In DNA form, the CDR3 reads TGTGCCAGCAGCTTAGCCCAAGGGGCAGTTGGGGCCAACGTCCTGACTTTC.

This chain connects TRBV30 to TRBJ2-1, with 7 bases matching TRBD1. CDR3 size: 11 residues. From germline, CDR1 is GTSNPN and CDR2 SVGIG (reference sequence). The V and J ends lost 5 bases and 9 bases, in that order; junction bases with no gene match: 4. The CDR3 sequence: CAWGTAGEQFF. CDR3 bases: TGTGCCTGGGGGACAGCCGGTGAGCAGTTCTTC. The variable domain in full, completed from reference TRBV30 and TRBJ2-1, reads SQTIHQWPATLVQPVGSPLSLECTVEGTSNPNLYWYRQAAGRGLQLLFYSVGIGQISSEVPQNLSASRPQDRQFILSSKKLLLSDSGFYLCAWGTAGEQFFGPGTRLTVL.

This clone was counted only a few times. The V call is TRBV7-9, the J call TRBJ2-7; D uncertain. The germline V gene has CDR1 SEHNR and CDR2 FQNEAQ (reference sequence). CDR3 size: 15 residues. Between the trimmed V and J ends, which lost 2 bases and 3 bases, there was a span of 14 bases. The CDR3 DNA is TGTGCCAGCAGCTTAATCAGCGCCAACAACTACGAGCAGTACTTC. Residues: CASSLISANNYEQYF.

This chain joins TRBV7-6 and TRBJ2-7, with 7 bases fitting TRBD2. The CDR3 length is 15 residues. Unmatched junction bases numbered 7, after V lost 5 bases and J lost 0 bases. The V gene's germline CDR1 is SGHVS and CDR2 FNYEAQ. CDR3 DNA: TGTGCCAGCAGCCCCGGGAGGAAAAGCTCCTACGAGCAGTACTTC. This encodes CASSPGRKSSYEQYF.

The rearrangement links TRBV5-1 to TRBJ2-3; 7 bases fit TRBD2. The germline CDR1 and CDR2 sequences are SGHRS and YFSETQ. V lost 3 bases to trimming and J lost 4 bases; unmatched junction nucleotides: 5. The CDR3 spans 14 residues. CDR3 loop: CASSSIAGPDTQYF. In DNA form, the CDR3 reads TGCGCCAGCAGCTCTATAGCGGGCCCAGATACGCAGTATTTT.

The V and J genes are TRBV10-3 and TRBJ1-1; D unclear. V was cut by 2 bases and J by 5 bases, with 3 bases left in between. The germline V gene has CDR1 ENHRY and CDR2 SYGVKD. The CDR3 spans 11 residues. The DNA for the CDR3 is TGTGCCATCAGTGAGCGGACTGAAGCTTTCTTT. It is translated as CAISERTEAFF.

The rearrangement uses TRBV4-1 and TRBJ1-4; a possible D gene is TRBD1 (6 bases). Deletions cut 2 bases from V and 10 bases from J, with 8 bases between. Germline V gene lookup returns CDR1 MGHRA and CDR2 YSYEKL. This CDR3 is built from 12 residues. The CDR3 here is CASSQRGGKLFF. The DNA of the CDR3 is TGCGCCAGCAGCCAAAGGGGGGGAAAACTGTTTTTT.

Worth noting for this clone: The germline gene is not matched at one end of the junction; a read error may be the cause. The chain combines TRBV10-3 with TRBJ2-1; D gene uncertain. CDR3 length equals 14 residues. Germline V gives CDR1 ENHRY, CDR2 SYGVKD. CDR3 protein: CASSDWSSYNEQFF. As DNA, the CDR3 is TGTGCCAGCAGTGATTGGAGCTCCTACAATGAGCAGTTCTTC.

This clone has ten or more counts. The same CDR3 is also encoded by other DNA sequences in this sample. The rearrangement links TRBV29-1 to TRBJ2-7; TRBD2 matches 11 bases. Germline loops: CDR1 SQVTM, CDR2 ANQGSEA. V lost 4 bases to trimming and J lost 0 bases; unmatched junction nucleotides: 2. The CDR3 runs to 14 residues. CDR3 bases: TGCAGCGTTGCCCTAGCGGGGGGCTCCTACGAGCAGTACTTC. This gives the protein CSVALAGGSYEQYF.

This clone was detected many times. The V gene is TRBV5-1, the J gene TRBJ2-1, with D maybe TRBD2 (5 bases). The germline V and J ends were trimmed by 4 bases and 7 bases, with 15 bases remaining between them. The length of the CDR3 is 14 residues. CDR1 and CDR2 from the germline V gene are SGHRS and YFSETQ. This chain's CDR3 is CASSPPRGLNEQFF. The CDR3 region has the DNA TGCGCCAGCAGCCCCCCCCGGGGTTTGAATGAGCAGTTCTTC.

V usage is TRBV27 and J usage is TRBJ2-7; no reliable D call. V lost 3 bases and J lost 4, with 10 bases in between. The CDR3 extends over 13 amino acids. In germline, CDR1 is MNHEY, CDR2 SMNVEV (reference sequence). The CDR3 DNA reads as TGTGCCAGCAGTTTCGCCCTGGGGTACGAGCAGTACTTC. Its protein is CASSFALGYEQYF.

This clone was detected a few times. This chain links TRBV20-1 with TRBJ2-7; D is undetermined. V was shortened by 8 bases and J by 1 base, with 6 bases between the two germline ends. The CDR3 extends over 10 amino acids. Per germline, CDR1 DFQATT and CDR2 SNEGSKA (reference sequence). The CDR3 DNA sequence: TGCAGTCCTGGATCCTACGAGCAGTACTTC. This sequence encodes CSPGSYEQYF.

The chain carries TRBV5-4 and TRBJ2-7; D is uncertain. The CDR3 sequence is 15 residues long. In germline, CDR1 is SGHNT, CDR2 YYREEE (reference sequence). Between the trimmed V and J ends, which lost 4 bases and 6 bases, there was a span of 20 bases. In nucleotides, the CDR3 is TGTGCCAGCAGCCTCTTCGGTAGAGCTCAGGCCGAGCAGTACTTC. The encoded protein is CASSLFGRAQAEQYF.

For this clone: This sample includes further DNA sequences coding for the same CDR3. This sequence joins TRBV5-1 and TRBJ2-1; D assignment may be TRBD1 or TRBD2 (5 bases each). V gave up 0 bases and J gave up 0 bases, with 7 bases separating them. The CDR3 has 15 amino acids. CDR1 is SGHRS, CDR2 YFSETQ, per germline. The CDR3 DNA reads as TGCGCCAGCAGCTTGGGGGGGAGCTCCTACAATGAGCAGTTCTTC. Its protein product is CASSLGGSSYNEQFF.